The present TCR beta chain was sequenced within a study of OX40 agonist ivuxolimab in advanced cancers. Germline V CDR1 and CDR2: SNHLY, FYNNEI. The CDR3 is 18 amino acids. V was pared by 4 bases and J by 1 base, with 17 bases between. Clones were read by immunoSEQ multiplex PCR, and TCRdb kept only the in-frame ones, dropping some. This table holds over 45,000 clones, roughly 89% found once. Study-wide results and caveats: At 0.1-3.0 mg/kg, partial responders had clonal expansion among the lowest observed.

A remark on this clone: Its cognate antigen is unknown.

Sequencing was performed on CD4+ or CD8+ T cells sorted from blood, taken in a trial of the OX40 agonist ivuxolimab. The rearrangement links TRBV2 to TRBJ2-6; D tentatively reads TRBD1 or TRBD2 (5 bases each). This TCR was sampled from an adult with an advanced solid tumor such as melanoma, head and neck, liver or kidney cancer. CDR3 sequence (DNA): TGTGCCAGCAGTGTTTGGGGACCCCTGCAATCTGGGGCCAACGTCCTGACTTTC. Amino acid sequence: CASSVWGPLQSGANVLTF.